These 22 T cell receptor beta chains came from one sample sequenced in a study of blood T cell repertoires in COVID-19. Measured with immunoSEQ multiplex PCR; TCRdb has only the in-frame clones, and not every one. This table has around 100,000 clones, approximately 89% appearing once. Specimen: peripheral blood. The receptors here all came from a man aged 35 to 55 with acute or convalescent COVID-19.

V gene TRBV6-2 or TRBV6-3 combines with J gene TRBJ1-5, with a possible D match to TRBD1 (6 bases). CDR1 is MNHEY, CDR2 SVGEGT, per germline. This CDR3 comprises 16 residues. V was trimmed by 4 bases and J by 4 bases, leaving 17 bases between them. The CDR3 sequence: CASSLSTGKGNQPQHF. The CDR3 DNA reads TGTGCCAGCAGTTTATCTACAGGGAAGGGGAATCAGCCCCAGCATTTT.

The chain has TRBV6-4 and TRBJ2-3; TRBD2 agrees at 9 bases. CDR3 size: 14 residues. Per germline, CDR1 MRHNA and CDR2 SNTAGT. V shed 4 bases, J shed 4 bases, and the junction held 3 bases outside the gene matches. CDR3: CASSASGAPDTQYF. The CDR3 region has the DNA TGTGCCAGCAGTGCTAGCGGGGCCCCAGATACGCAGTATTTT.

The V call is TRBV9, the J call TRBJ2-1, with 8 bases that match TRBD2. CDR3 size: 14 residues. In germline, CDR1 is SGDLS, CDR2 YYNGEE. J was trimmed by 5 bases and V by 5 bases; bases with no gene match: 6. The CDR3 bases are TGTGCCAGCAGTACGGGAGGGCCAGACAATGAGCAGTTCTTC. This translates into CASSTGGPDNEQFF.

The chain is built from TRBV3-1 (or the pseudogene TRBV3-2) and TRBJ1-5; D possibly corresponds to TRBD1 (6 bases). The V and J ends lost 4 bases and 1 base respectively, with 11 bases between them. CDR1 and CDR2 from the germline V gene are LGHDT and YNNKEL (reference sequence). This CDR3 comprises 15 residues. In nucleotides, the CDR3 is TGTGCCAGCAGCCGGGACACCGGCAGCAATCAGCCCCAGCATTTT. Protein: CASSRDTGSNQPQHF.

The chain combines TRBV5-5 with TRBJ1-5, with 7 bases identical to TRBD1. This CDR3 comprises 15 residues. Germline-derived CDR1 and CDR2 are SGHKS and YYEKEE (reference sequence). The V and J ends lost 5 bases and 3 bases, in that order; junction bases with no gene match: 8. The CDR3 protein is CASSSGTADNQPQHF. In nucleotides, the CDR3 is TGTGCCAGCAGTTCAGGGACAGCAGACAATCAGCCCCAGCATTTT.

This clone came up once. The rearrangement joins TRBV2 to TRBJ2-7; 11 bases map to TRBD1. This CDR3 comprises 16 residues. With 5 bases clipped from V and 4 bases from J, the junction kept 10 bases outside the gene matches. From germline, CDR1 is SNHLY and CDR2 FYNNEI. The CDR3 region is CASSPGTGGSFYEQYF. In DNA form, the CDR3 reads TGTGCCAGCAGTCCCGGGACAGGGGGATCTTTTTACGAGCAGTACTTC.

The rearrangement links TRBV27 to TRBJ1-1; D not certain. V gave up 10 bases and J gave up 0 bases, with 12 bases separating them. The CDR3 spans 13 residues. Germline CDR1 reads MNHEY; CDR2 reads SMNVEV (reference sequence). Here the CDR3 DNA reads TGTGCCACCGCCGGGATTATGAACACTGAAGCTTTCTTT. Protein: CATAGIMNTEAFF.

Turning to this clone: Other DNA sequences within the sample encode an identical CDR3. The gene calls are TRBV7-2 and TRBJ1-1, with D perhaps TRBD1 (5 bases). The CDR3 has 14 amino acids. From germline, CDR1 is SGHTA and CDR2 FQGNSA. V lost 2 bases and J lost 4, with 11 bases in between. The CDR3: CASSLSGGGTEAFF. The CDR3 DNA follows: TGTGCCAGCAGCTTAAGTGGGGGAGGCACTGAAGCTTTCTTT. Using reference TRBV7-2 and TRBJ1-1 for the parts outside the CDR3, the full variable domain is GAGVSQSPSNKVTEKGKDVELRCDPISGHTALYWYRQSLGQGLEFLIYFQGNSAPDKSGLPSDRFSAERTGGSVSTLTIQRTQQEDSAVYLCASSLSGGGTEAFFGQGTRLTVV.

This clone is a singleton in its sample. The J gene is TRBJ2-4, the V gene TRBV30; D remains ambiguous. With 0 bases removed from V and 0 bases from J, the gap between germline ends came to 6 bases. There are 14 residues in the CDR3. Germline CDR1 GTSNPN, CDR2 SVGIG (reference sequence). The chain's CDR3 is CAWSVGLAKNIQYF. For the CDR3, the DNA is TGTGCCTGGAGTGTCGGTCTAGCCAAAAACATTCAGTACTTC.

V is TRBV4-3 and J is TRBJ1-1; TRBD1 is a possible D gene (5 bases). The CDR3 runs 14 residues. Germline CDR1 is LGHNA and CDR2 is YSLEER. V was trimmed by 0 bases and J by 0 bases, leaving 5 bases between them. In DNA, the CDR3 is TGCGCCAGCAGCCAAGACAGGGTGAACACTGAAGCTTTCTTT. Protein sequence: CASSQDRVNTEAFF.

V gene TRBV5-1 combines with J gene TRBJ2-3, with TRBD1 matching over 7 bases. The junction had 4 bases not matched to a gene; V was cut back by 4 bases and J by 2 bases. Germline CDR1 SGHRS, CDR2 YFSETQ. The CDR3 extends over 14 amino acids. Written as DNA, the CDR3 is TGCGCCAGCAGCACGACAGGGAACACAGATACGCAGTATTTT. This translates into CASSTTGNTDTQYF.

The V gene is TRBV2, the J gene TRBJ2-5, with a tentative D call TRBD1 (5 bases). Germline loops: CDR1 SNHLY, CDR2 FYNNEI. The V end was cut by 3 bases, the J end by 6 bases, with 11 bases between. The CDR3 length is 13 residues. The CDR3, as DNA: TGTGCCAGCAGTGATGGGCAGGGAAAGACCCAGTACTTC. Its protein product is CASSDGQGKTQYF.

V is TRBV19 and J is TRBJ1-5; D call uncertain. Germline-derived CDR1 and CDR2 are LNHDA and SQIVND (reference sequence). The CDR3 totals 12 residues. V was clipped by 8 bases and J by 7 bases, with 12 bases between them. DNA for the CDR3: TGTGCCAGTCAGTCGGGCGGGCAGCCCCAGCATTTT. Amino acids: CASQSGGQPQHF.

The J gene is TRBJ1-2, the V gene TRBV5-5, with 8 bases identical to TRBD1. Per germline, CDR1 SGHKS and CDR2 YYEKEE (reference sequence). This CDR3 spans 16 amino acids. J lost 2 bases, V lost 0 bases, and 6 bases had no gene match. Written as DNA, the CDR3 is TGTGCCAGCAGCTTGGCGGCGGGACAGGAGAACTATGGCTACACCTTC. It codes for CASSLAAGQENYGYTF.

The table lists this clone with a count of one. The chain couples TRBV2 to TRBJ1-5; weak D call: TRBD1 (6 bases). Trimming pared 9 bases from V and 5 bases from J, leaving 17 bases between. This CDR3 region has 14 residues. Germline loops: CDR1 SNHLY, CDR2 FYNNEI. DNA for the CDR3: TGTGCCAGTAAACACAGGGCGCCCGATCAGCCCCAGCATTTT. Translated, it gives CASKHRAPDQPQHF.

The CDR3 here is CASSLAGGSAYEQYF. DNA for the CDR3: TGCGCCAGCAGCTTGGCCGGGGGGAGTGCCTACGAGCAGTACTTC. This rearrangement joins TRBV5-1 to TRBJ2-7; TRBD2 matches at 7 bases. Germline-derived CDR1 and CDR2 are SGHRS and YFSETQ. Losses at the gene ends were 0 bases for V and 2 bases for J; bases not matched to a gene: 5. This CDR3 spans 15 amino acids.

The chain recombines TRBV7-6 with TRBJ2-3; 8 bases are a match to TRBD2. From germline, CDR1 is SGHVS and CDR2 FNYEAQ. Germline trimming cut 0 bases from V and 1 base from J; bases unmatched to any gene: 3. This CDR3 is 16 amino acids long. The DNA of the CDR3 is TGTGCCAGCAGCTTAGCAAGTAGCGGGGGCACAGATACGCAGTATTTT. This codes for CASSLASSGGTDTQYF.

The CDR3 is CSAALTGITGELFF. The CDR3 DNA sequence: TGCAGCGCTGCCTTAACCGGGATCACCGGGGAGCTGTTTTTT. This chain links TRBV29-1 with TRBJ2-2; perhaps TRBD2 as D (5 bases). The CDR3 is 14 amino acids. Trimming shortened V by 7 bases and J by 4 bases, and 16 bases separated the two germline ends. CDR1 is SQVTM and CDR2 is ANQGSEA in the germline V gene.

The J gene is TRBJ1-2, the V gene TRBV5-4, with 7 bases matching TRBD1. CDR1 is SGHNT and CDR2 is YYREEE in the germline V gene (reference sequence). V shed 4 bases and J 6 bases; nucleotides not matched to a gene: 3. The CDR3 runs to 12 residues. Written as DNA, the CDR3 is TGTGCCAGCAGCCGAACAGGGGATGGCTACACCTTC. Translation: CASSRTGDGYTF.

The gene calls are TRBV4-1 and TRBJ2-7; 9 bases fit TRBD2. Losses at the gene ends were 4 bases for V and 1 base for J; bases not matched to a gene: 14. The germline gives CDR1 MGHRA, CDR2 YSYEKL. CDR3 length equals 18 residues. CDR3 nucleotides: TGCGCCAGCAGCCTATATCGAAGAGGTAGCGGGGGATCCTACGAGCAGTACTTC. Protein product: CASSLYRRGSGGSYEQYF.

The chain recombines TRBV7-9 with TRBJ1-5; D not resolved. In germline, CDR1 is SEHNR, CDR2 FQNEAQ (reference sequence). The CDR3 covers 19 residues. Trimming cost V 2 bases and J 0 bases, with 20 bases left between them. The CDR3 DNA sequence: TGTGCCAGCAGCTTATACCCCAGTAGTTCGGGATATAGCAATCAGCCCCAGCATTTT. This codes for CASSLYPSSSGYSNQPQHF.

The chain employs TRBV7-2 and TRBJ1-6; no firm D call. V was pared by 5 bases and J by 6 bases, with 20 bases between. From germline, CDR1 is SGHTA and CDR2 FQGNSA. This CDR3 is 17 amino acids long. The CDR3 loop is CASSPHSSSLLNSPLHF. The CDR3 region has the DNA TGTGCCAGCAGCCCGCACTCTTCATCACTCCTTAATTCACCCCTCCACTTT. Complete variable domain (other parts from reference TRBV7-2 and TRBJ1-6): GAGVSQSPSNKVTEKGKDVELRCDPISGHTALYWYRQSLGQGLEFLIYFQGNSAPDKSGLPSDRFSAERTGGSVSTLTIQRTQQEDSAVYLCASSPHSSSLLNSPLHFGNGTRLTVT.